A selection of T cell receptor beta chains follows, all from one sample in a study of blood T cells in healthy people across ages. TCRdb reprocessed the 5' RACE reads via MiXCR and lists one record per CDR3 protein. The table records some 1.7 million distinct CDR3 sequences, about 30% of them present only once. The source material was blood. The receptors come from a woman aged 25 to 39 in good health. Both conserved end residues are part of each CDR3. Each record gives: CDR3 DNA, CDR3 protein, V gene, J gene, clone size, D gene. A D gene is named only where the DNA matches it firmly. Clone size is shown for a subset of rows, as once, few, many or a class of expanded clone.

CDR3 DNA: TGCGCCAGCAGCGGCGGACTGACTCCCGGGGTCGGCTACACCTTC
CDR3 protein: CASSGGLTPGVGYTF
V gene: TRBV5-1
J gene: TRBJ1-2
clone size: many
D gene: NA

CDR3 DNA: TGTGCCACCAGTGGTTTACAAGCCACGGTATCGTCCTATGGCTACACCTTC
CDR3 protein: CATSGLQATVSSYGYTF
V gene: TRBV24-1
J gene: TRBJ1-2
clone size: NA
D gene: NA

CDR3 DNA: TGCGCCAGCAGCCTCCTGGGGGGTGAAAAAGCTTTCTTT
CDR3 protein: CASSLLGGEKAFF
V gene: TRBV4-1
J gene: TRBJ1-1
clone size: few
D gene: NA

CDR3 DNA: TGTGCCAGCAGTTTGGAACGACAGGGTTCTTATGGCTACACCTTC
CDR3 protein: CASSLERQGSYGYTF
V gene: TRBV12-3/TRBV12-4
J gene: TRBJ1-2
clone size: few
D gene: TRBD1

CDR3 DNA: TGTGCCAGCAGCTTAGGTCGTCATGAGCAGTTCTTC
CDR3 protein: CASSLGRHEQFF
V gene: TRBV7-9
J gene: TRBJ2-1
clone size: NA
D gene: NA

CDR3 DNA: TGTGCTAGTGCCCAGGGGTTTTACTCACCCCTCCACTTT
CDR3 protein: CASAQGFYSPLHF
V gene: TRBV12-5
J gene: TRBJ1-6
clone size: NA
D gene: NA

CDR3 DNA: TGTGCCAGCGGTAGACTAGCGGGAGTCGGGCAGTACTTC
CDR3 protein: CASGRLAGVGQYF
V gene: TRBV7-2
J gene: TRBJ2-4
clone size: NA
D gene: TRBD2

CDR3 DNA: TGCAGTGCTAGACCTATGTTACTAGCGGGAAGCACAGATACGCAGTATTTT
CDR3 protein: CSARPMLLAGSTDTQYF
V gene: TRBV20-1
J gene: TRBJ2-3
clone size: NA
D gene: TRBD2

CDR3 DNA: TGTGCCAGCGGCACCCCCGTGAACACTGAAGCTTTCTTT
CDR3 protein: CASGTPVNTEAFF
V gene: TRBV9
J gene: TRBJ1-1
clone size: NA
D gene: NA

CDR3 DNA: TGTGCCAGCAGTTTATCGGCCACCTATGGCTACACCTTC
CDR3 protein: CASSLSATYGYTF
V gene: TRBV27
J gene: TRBJ1-2
clone size: few
D gene: NA

CDR3 DNA: TGTGCCAGCTGGACCCCTAACAGGAATCAAGAGACCCAGTACTTC
CDR3 protein: CASWTPNRNQETQYF
V gene: TRBV27
J gene: TRBJ2-5
clone size: few
D gene: NA

CDR3 DNA: TGCGCCAGCAGCCAAGATCCAGGGACATCTGGGGCCAACGTCCTGACTTTC
CDR3 protein: CASSQDPGTSGANVLTF
V gene: TRBV4-1
J gene: TRBJ2-6
clone size: many
D gene: NA

CDR3 DNA: TGTGCCAGCAGTTTTGGGGGGATTGAGCAGTTCTTC
CDR3 protein: CASSFGGIEQFF
V gene: TRBV12-3/TRBV12-4
J gene: TRBJ2-1
clone size: many
D gene: NA

CDR3 DNA: TGTGCCAGCGGAAGCGGGACCTACGAGCAGTACTTC
CDR3 protein: CASGSGTYEQYF
V gene: TRBV13
J gene: TRBJ2-7
clone size: many
D gene: TRBD2

CDR3 DNA: TGTGCCAGTACTAGCGGCCATTTCACAGATACGCAGTATTTT
CDR3 protein: CASTSGHFTDTQYF
V gene: TRBV6-5
J gene: TRBJ2-3
clone size: few
D gene: TRBD2

CDR3 DNA: TGCAGTGCTAGATACGGGGGTCCCGTTCACAATGAGCAGTTCTTC
CDR3 protein: CSARYGGPVHNEQFF
V gene: TRBV20-1
J gene: TRBJ2-1
clone size: NA
D gene: NA

CDR3 DNA: TGCGCCAGCAGCTGGGGACTAGCATCCAATGAGCAGTTCTTC
CDR3 protein: CASSWGLASNEQFF
V gene: TRBV5-1
J gene: TRBJ2-1
clone size: few
D gene: TRBD2

CDR3 DNA: TGCGCCAGCAGCTTGGACGGGACTATAACGCAGTATTTT
CDR3 protein: CASSLDGTITQYF
V gene: TRBV5-1
J gene: TRBJ2-3
clone size: NA
D gene: TRBD2

CDR3 DNA: TGTGCCAGCAGCGCCCGTTTACTAGCGGACCGTACCTACGAGCAGTACTTC
CDR3 protein: CASSARLLADRTYEQYF
V gene: TRBV7-2
J gene: TRBJ2-7
clone size: many
D gene: TRBD2

CDR3 DNA: TGTGCCAGCAGTTTCCTGAGTTGGGACACTGAAGCTTTCTTT
CDR3 protein: CASSFLSWDTEAFF
V gene: TRBV12-3/TRBV12-4
J gene: TRBJ1-1
clone size: few
D gene: NA

CDR3 DNA: TGTGCCAGCAGCCCTTTCGGACAGGGGACCTACGAGCAGTACTTC
CDR3 protein: CASSPFGQGTYEQYF
V gene: TRBV14
J gene: TRBJ2-7
clone size: many
D gene: TRBD1

CDR3 DNA: TGCGCCAGCAGCCAAGATAGTACGGGGGCTCGGTCCGGGGAGCTGTTTTTT
CDR3 protein: CASSQDSTGARSGELFF
V gene: TRBV4-1
J gene: TRBJ2-2
clone size: NA
D gene: NA

CDR3 DNA: TGCGCCAGCGAAAGACTAGCGGGGGACAATGAGCAGTTCTTC
CDR3 protein: CASERLAGDNEQFF
V gene: TRBV5-1
J gene: TRBJ2-1
clone size: many
D gene: TRBD2